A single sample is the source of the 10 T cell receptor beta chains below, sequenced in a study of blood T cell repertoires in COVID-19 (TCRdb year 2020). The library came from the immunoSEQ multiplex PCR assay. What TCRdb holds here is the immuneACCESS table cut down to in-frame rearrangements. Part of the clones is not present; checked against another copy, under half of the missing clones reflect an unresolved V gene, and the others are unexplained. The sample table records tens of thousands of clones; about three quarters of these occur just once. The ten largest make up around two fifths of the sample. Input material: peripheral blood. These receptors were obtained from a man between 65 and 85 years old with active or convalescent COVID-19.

As DNA, the CDR3 is TGTGCCAGCAGCGTAGGGACAGGTCCCCTAGTCGAGCAGTACTTC. This encodes CASSVGTGPLVEQYF. The rearrangement links TRBV9 to TRBJ2-7, with TRBD1 matching over 7 bases. Unmatched junction bases numbered 9, after V lost 0 bases and J lost 6 bases. The germline V gene has CDR1 SGDLS and CDR2 YYNGEE. The CDR3 runs to 15 residues.

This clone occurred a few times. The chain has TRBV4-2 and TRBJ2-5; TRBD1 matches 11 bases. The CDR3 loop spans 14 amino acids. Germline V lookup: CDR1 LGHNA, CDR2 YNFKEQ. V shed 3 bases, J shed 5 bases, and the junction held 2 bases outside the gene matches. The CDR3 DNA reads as TGTGCCAGCAGCCAGGACAGGGGGCCCGAGACCCAGTACTTC. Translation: CASSQDRGPETQYF.

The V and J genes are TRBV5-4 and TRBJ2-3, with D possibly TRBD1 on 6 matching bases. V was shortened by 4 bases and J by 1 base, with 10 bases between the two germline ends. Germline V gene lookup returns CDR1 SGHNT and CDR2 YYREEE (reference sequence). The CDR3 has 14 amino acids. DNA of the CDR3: TGTGCCAGCAGCAGGGGACACCGCACAGATACGCAGTATTTT. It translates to CASSRGHRTDTQYF. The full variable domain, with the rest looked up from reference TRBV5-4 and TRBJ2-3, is ETGVTQSPTHLIKTRGQQVTLRCSSQSGHNTVSWYQQALGQGPQFIFQYYREEENGRGNFPPRFSGLQFPNYSSELNVNALELDDSALYLCASSRGHRTDTQYFGPGTRLTVL.

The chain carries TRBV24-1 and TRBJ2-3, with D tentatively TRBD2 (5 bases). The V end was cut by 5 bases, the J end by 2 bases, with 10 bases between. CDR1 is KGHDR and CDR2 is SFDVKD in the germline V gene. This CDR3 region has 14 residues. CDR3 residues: CATSGGAFTDTQYF. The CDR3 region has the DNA TGTGCCACCAGTGGGGGAGCCTTCACAGATACGCAGTATTTT.

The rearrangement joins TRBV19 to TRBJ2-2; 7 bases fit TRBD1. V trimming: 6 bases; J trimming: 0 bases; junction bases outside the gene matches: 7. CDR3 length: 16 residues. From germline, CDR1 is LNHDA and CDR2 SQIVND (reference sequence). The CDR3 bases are TGTGCCAGTAGAAGTTTTGGGACAGCGAACACCGGGGAGCTGTTTTTT. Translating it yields CASRSFGTANTGELFF.

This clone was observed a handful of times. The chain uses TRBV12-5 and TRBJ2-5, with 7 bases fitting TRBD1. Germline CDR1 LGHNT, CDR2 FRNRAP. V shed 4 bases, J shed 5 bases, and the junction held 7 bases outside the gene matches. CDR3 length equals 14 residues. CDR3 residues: CASGSRTGSETQYF. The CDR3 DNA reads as TGTGCTAGTGGTTCCCGGACAGGCTCGGAGACCCAGTACTTC.

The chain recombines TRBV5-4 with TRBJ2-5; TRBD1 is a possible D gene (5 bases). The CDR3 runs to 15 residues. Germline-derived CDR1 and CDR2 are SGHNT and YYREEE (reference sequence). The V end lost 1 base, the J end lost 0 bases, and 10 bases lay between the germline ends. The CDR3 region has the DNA TGTGCCAGCAGCTTGACAGGAGAGTACCAAGAGACCCAGTACTTC. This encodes CASSLTGEYQETQYF.

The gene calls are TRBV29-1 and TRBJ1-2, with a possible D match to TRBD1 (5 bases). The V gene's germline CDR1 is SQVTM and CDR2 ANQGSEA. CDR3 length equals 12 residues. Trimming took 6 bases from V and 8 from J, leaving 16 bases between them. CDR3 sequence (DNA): TGCAGCGTCATGGGACTCGGGGGAGGCTACACCTTC. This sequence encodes CSVMGLGGGYTF.

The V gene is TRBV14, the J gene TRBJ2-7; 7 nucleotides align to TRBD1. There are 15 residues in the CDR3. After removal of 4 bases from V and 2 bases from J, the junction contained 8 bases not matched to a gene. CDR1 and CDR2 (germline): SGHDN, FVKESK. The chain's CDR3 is CASSLSDRNPYEQYF. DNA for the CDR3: TGTGCCAGCAGCCTCTCGGACAGGAACCCCTACGAGCAGTACTTC.

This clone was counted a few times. This chain's CDR3 is CASSSLTGVNQPQHF. CDR3 DNA sequence: TGTGCCAGCAGTTCCCTGACAGGGGTCAATCAGCCCCAGCATTTT. This chain links TRBV28 with TRBJ1-5, with TRBD1 identical over 8 bases. CDR1 MDHEN and CDR2 SYDVKM come from the germline V gene. This CDR3 contains 15 residues. V lost 4 bases to trimming and J lost 3 bases; unmatched junction nucleotides: 5.